Below, 27 T cell receptor beta chains from the same sample are listed, as sequenced in a study of shared clonotypes between healthy human individuals. Profiling relied on immunoSEQ multiplex PCR, and the TCRdb table lists in-frame clones only, not all of them. The sample contains about 1 million clones, around 82% of which appear only once. Sequencing was performed on memory CD4+ T cells from PBMCs. Subset noted: CD45RA-negative fraction. These receptors all come from a man between 18 and 29 years old in good health. Some clones in this sample may be carry-over from other donors' samples.

This chain connects TRBV7-2 to TRBJ2-1, with 12 bases that match TRBD2. The CDR3 consists of 14 residues. Unmatched junction bases numbered 2, after V lost 5 bases and J lost 6 bases. Germline V gives CDR1 SGHTA, CDR2 FQGNSA. The CDR3 here is CASSPTSGSNEQFF. The CDR3 DNA sequence: TGTGCCAGCAGCCCGACTAGCGGGAGCAATGAGCAGTTCTTC.

The chain couples TRBV5-8 to TRBJ2-1, with D perhaps TRBD1 (5 bases). V was shortened by 1 base and J by 3 bases, with 8 bases between the two germline ends. Looked up from germline, CDR1 is SGHTS and CDR2 is YDEGEE. The CDR3 extends over 14 amino acids. The CDR3 region is CASSLSGFYNEQFF. CDR3 coding DNA: TGTGCCAGCAGCTTGTCAGGGTTCTACAATGAGCAGTTCTTC. Supplemented by reference TRBV5-8 and TRBJ2-1, the full variable domain reads EAGVTQSPTHLIKTRGQQATLRCSPISGHTSVYWYQQALGLGLQFLLWYDEGEERNRGNFPPRFSGRQFPNYSSELNVNALELEDSALYLCASSLSGFYNEQFFGPGTRLTVL.

The chain joins TRBV25-1 to TRBJ2-7; 10 positions agree with TRBD2. CDR3 length: 15 amino acids. V shed 6 bases, J shed 2 bases, and the junction held 7 bases outside the gene matches. Germline assignment: CDR1 MGHDK and CDR2 SYGVNS. The DNA for the CDR3 is TGTGCCAGCAGGGTGACTAGCGGGCCTCCCTACGAGCAGTACTTC. This encodes CASRVTSGPPYEQYF.

This clone was detected only once. V gene TRBV7-2 combines with J gene TRBJ1-3, with a possible D match to TRBD1 (6 bases). Looked up from germline, CDR1 is SGHTA and CDR2 is FQGNSA. The V end was cut by 5 bases, the J end by 3 bases, with 17 bases between. This CDR3 has 16 residues. The CDR3 nucleotides read TGTGCCAGCAGCCGTCACAGGGCTAATGATGGAAACACCATATATTTT. Translated: CASSRHRANDGNTIYF. The full variable domain, completed using reference TRBV7-2 and TRBJ1-3, is GAGVSQSPSNKVTEKGKDVELRCDPISGHTALYWYRQSLGQGLEFLIYFQGNSAPDKSGLPSDRFSAERTGGSVSTLTIQRTQQEDSAVYLCASSRHRANDGNTIYFGEGSWLTVV.

About this clone: At one boundary the junction diverges from the germline segment, which might be a read error. V usage is TRBV14 and J usage is TRBJ2-5; D remains ambiguous. The CDR3 runs to 14 residues. The V gene's germline CDR1 is SGHDN and CDR2 FVKESK. The chain's CDR3 is CASSQDPSLYPTHF. The CDR3 DNA reads as TGTGCCAGCAGCCAAGATCCGTCTCTCTACCCTACCCACTTC.

The genes are TRBV7-9 and TRBJ1-2; tentatively, D is TRBD1 (5 bases). Germline-derived CDR1 and CDR2 are SEHNR and FQNEAQ (reference sequence). Trimming took off 1 base at V and 6 bases at J, with 15 bases between the two ends. This CDR3 is 15 amino acids long. The CDR3, as DNA: TGTGCCAGCAGCTTAGAGGAGGGACGGAGGGATGGCTACACCTTC. This encodes CASSLEEGRRDGYTF.

This rearrangement joins TRBV5-4 to TRBJ2-2; D not certain. The ends were cut back, 3 bases at V and 9 bases at J, with 9 bases in the middle. This CDR3 region has 12 residues. CDR1 SGHNT and CDR2 YYREEE come from the germline V gene (reference sequence). CDR3 sequence reads: CASSSDRRELFF. In nucleotides, the CDR3 is TGTGCCAGCAGCTCGGACCGTCGGGAGCTGTTTTTT.

The genes are TRBV29-1 and TRBJ2-7, with D possibly being TRBD1 (6 bases). The length of the CDR3 is 16 residues. Per germline, CDR1 SQVTM and CDR2 ANQGSEA. The germline V and J ends were trimmed by 7 bases and 3 bases, with 25 bases remaining between them. The CDR3 DNA reads TGCAGCGCCGGAATGGGGGCCAAACAACAACGCTACGAGCAGTACTTC. Protein: CSAGMGAKQQRYEQYF.

A few counts support this clone. This chain connects TRBV6-6 to TRBJ2-5, with TRBD2 matching over 10 bases. CDR1 MNHNY and CDR2 SVGAGI come from the germline V gene (reference sequence). This CDR3 comprises 15 residues. Losses at the gene ends were 5 bases for V and 5 bases for J; bases not matched to a gene: 8. For the CDR3, the DNA is TGTGCCAGCAGTCTGCAGCGGGAGGGGGGGGAGACCCAGTACTTC. Its protein product is CASSLQREGGETQYF.

The rearrangement joins TRBV28 to TRBJ1-1, with 8 nucleotides matching TRBD1. Germline V lookup: CDR1 MDHEN, CDR2 SYDVKM. V shed 5 bases, J shed 5 bases, and the junction held 10 bases outside the gene matches. The CDR3 covers 15 residues. This CDR3 reads CASSNSRGRETEAFF. CDR3 DNA: TGTGCCAGCAGTAACTCCAGGGGGCGGGAAACTGAAGCTTTCTTT.

The chain is built from TRBV7-8 and TRBJ2-7, with TRBD1 matching over 8 bases. The V and J ends lost 8 bases and 6 bases, in that order; junction bases with no gene match: 9. The CDR3 runs to 13 residues. Germline CDR1 SGHVS, CDR2 FQNEAQ. The CDR3 loop reads CASGQDRVREQYF. The DNA for the CDR3 is TGTGCCAGCGGCCAGGACAGGGTTCGCGAGCAGTACTTC.

This clone is a singleton in its sample. V usage is TRBV28 and J usage is TRBJ2-1; 9 positions agree with TRBD2. J gave up 2 bases and V 8 bases, and 7 bases lay outside the gene matches. This CDR3 region has 15 residues. The V gene's germline CDR1 is MDHEN and CDR2 SYDVKM. The CDR3: CASLGREGPYNEQFF. In nucleotides, the CDR3 is TGTGCCAGCTTGGGGCGGGAGGGCCCCTACAATGAGCAGTTCTTC.

The chain is built from TRBV4-3 and TRBJ1-6; D is unclear. Per the germline V gene, CDR1 is LGHNA and CDR2 is YSLEER. The CDR3 runs to 15 residues. V was pared by 8 bases and J by 6 bases, with 17 bases between. CDR3 residues: CASATDGRTNSPLHF. For the CDR3, the DNA is TGCGCCAGCGCCACGGACGGACGGACTAATTCACCCCTCCACTTT.

The chain employs TRBV7-9 and TRBJ2-4, with TRBD2 identical over 7 bases. The J segment lost 1 base and the V segment lost 1 base, leaving 10 bases of the junction unmatched. CDR1 is SEHNR, CDR2 FQNEAQ, per germline (reference sequence). This CDR3 comprises 18 residues. As DNA, the CDR3 is TGTGCCAGCAGCTTAGATCACGGCGGGAGCGGCGCCAAAAACATTCAGTACTTC. This gives the protein CASSLDHGGSGAKNIQYF.

The chain joins TRBV4-2 to TRBJ2-5, with 12 bases identical to TRBD2. Trimming at V came to 0 bases and at J to 4 bases, leaving 6 bases not matched to a gene. The germline gives CDR1 LGHNA, CDR2 YNFKEQ. CDR3 size: 17 residues. This chain's CDR3 is CASSQEASGRGVETQYF. The CDR3 region has the DNA TGTGCCAGCAGCCAAGAGGCTAGCGGGAGGGGTGTAGAGACCCAGTACTTC.

At least ten counts were recorded for this clone. This chain connects TRBV6-6 to TRBJ1-5; D perhaps matches TRBD1 (5 bases). The CDR3 loop spans 15 amino acids. Per germline, CDR1 MNHNY and CDR2 SVGAGI (reference sequence). The V end was cut by 2 bases, the J end by 5 bases, with 13 bases between. CDR3 in DNA: TGTGCCAGCAGTTACCGACAGCCCCGGGATCAGCCCCAGCATTTT. This gives the protein CASSYRQPRDQPQHF.

The rearrangement links TRBV28 to TRBJ1-3; a weak D match, TRBD1 (5 bases). Trimming stripped 6 bases from V and 2 bases from J, with 11 bases between. This CDR3 contains 14 residues. Looked up from germline, CDR1 is MDHEN and CDR2 is SYDVKM. As DNA, the CDR3 is TGTGCCAGCAGCCGGGGGGGGGCTGGAAACACCATATATTTT. Translated, it gives CASSRGGAGNTIYF. Full variable domain (rest looked up from reference TRBV28 and TRBJ1-3): DVKVTQSSRYLVKRTGEKVFLECVQDMDHENMFWYRQDPGLGLRLIYFSYDVKMKEKGDIPEGYSVSREKKERFSLILESASTNQTSMYLCASSRGGAGNTIYFGEGSWLTVV.

V and J are TRBV2 and TRBJ2-2; TRBD1 might be the D (7 bases). In germline, CDR1 is SNHLY, CDR2 FYNNEI. Trimming left V 7 bases short and J 7 bases short, with 19 bases between. The length of the CDR3 is 15 residues. The CDR3, as DNA: TGTGCCAGCATGATGACCGCAGGGGGGCGCGGGGAGCTGTTTTTT. Translation: CASMMTAGGRGELFF.

The J gene is TRBJ1-5, the V gene TRBV10-3; D is unclear. V lost 6 bases and J 7 bases, leaving 19 bases between the germline ends. Germline CDR1 reads ENHRY; CDR2 reads SYGVKD. CDR3 size: 15 residues. The CDR3 here is CAIRDDGVAGQPQHF. The CDR3 bases are TGTGCCATCAGAGACGACGGGGTAGCTGGACAGCCCCAGCATTTT.

The rearrangement uses TRBV11-3 and TRBJ2-7, with D possibly TRBD2 on 5 matching bases. CDR3 length: 14 residues. CDR1 SGHNT and CDR2 YENEEA come from the germline V gene. V was cut by 2 bases and J by 1 base, with 9 bases left in between. For the CDR3, the DNA is TGTGCCAGCAGCTTACGTGAGGGATCCTACGAGCAGTACTTC. Amino acids: CASSLREGSYEQYF. Complete variable domain (other parts from reference TRBV11-3 and TRBJ2-7): EAGVVQSPRYKIIEKKQPVAFWCNPISGHNTLYWYLQNLGQGPELLIRYENEEAVDDSQLPKDRFSAERLKGVDSTLKIQPAELGDSAVYLCASSLREGSYEQYFGPGTRLTVT.

The count of this clone is one. The V gene is TRBV13, the J gene TRBJ2-1, with 7 bases aligning to TRBD1. Trimming took 5 bases from V and 10 from J; bases not matched to a gene: 11. The CDR3 has 14 amino acids. Germline V gene sequence: CDR1 PRHDT, CDR2 FYEKMQ (reference sequence). As DNA, the CDR3 is TGTGCCAGCAGCAGCTGGGACAGCCCTGGCGAGCAGTTCTTC. This gives the protein CASSSWDSPGEQFF.

The genes are TRBV6-5 and TRBJ2-1; a weak D match, TRBD2 (6 bases). V lost 7 bases and J 2 bases, leaving 9 bases between the germline ends. The length of the CDR3 is 13 residues. Germline V gives CDR1 MNHEY, CDR2 SVGAGI. CDR3 DNA: TGTGCCAGCACGGCGGGGACCTACAATGAGCAGTTCTTC. It is translated as CASTAGTYNEQFF.

V usage is TRBV18 and J usage is TRBJ1-1; perhaps TRBD1 as D (6 bases). The germline V gene encodes CDR1 KGHSH and CDR2 LQKENI. V shed 3 bases and J shed 6 bases, with 14 bases lying between them. The CDR3 spans 14 residues. The CDR3 region is CASSPWVKGAEAFF. The CDR3 DNA reads as TGTGCCAGCTCACCTTGGGTCAAGGGGGCTGAAGCTTTCTTT.

The chain joins TRBV7-2 to TRBJ2-1; 10 nucleotides match TRBD2. V shed 1 base and J 5 bases; nucleotides not matched to a gene: 5. This CDR3 region has 16 residues. The germline CDR1 and CDR2 sequences are SGHTA and FQGNSA. The CDR3 DNA sequence: TGTGCCAGCAGCTTAGGTAGCGGGAGGACGAACAATGAGCAGTTCTTC. It yields the protein CASSLGSGRTNNEQFF.

This clone came up a few times. The chain employs TRBV4-2 and TRBJ2-7; 11 bases line up with TRBD1. The CDR3 consists of 16 residues. Germline V lookup: CDR1 LGHNA, CDR2 YNFKEQ. The trim removed 5 bases at V and 0 bases at J, leaving 6 bases unmatched. This CDR3 is CASSWGTGGNSYEQYF. The DNA for the CDR3 is TGTGCCAGCAGCTGGGGGACAGGGGGGAACTCCTACGAGCAGTACTTC.

The genes are TRBV15 and TRBJ1-5; D ambiguous. The CDR3 loop spans 15 amino acids. In germline, CDR1 is LNHNV, CDR2 YYDKDF (reference sequence). Deletions cut 1 base from V and 6 bases from J, with 13 bases between. In DNA form, the CDR3 reads TGTGCCACCAGCAGAGTCGTAGGGTCCGGTCAGCCCCAGCATTTT. It specifies CATSRVVGSGQPQHF.

Comment on this clone: At one boundary the junction diverges from the germline segment, which might be a read error. CDR3 DNA: TGTGTCTGGAGCTTAGGTCCGACGGGAGAGACCCAGTACTTC. It specifies CVWSLGPTGETQYF. The rearrangement uses TRBV30 and TRBJ2-5; D ambiguous. The CDR3 runs to 14 residues. CDR1 is GTSNPN and CDR2 is SVGIG in the germline V gene (reference sequence).